This T cell receptor (beta chain) comes out of a study of T cell responses to AZD1222 COVID-19 vaccine. Findings of the study overall: Donors were chiefly white British, with a greater number of females, and clonal diversity was perhaps underestimated. When two AZD1222 doses had been given, Spike-specific TCR breadth and depth rose.

Germline CDR1 and CDR2: GTSNPN and SVGIG (reference sequence). There are 14 residues in the CDR3. V lost 2 bases and J lost 6; bases outside the gene matches: 9. With regard to this clone: Its antigen is unknown.

Produced via immunoSEQ multiplex PCR; TCRdb's table is partial and in-frame only. Among some 200,000 clones, around 93% were seen once, and the ten largest hold more than 0.8%. The J gene is TRBJ2-7, the V gene TRBV30; the match to TRBD2 covers 8 bases. Source: peripheral blood, taken on day 0 of MenACWY control vaccination. The TCR sequence derives from an adult in good health. The CDR3 DNA reads as TGTGCCTGGAGTCACGGGGGGGTCCAGCGCGAGCAGTACTTC. Protein: CAWSHGGVQREQYF.